The 13 T cell receptor beta chains listed next were all sequenced from one sample in a study of blood T cells in healthy people across ages. Alongside a J-beta primer mix, a sample-barcoded 5' primer served in a second PCR lasting roughly 7 to 11 cycles. A single record per CDR3 protein comes from TCRdb applying MiXCR to the 5' RACE reads. The repertoire has some 1,800,000 distinct CDR3 sequences, about 39% of them found once; the top ten carry 23%. Sequenced sample: blood. The receptors stem from a human donor in good health.

The rearrangement links TRBV29-1 to TRBJ1-5, with D unresolved. Trimming stripped 6 bases from V and 7 bases from J, with 16 bases between. In germline, CDR1 is SQVTM, CDR2 ANQGSEA. This CDR3 spans 13 amino acids. CDR3 loop: CSVGEFMGQPQHF. The CDR3 region has the DNA TGCAGCGTCGGAGAATTTATGGGCCAGCCCCAGCATTTT.

This clonotype has a handful of counts. The chain uses TRBV24-1 and TRBJ2-5; possible D gene TRBD1, 6 bases. V gave up 3 bases and J gave up 10 bases, with 14 bases separating them. Germline assignment: CDR1 KGHDR and CDR2 SFDVKD. CDR3 length: 13 amino acids. The CDR3 DNA reads TGTGCCACCAGTGATCCTGGGACACTTGGCCAGTACTTC. Protein product: CATSDPGTLGQYF.

This chain uses TRBV28 with TRBJ2-4; TRBD1 matches at 8 bases. Germline V gives CDR1 MDHEN, CDR2 SYDVKM. CDR3 length: 13 residues. With V trimmed by 3 bases and J by 7 bases, 2 bases remained unmatched. CDR3 bases: TGTGCCAGCAGTTTTAACAGGGGGAACATTCAGTACTTC. As protein: CASSFNRGNIQYF.

The rearrangement joins TRBV15 to TRBJ2-5, with TRBD1 identical over 12 bases. Germline assignment: CDR1 LNHNV and CDR2 YYDKDF (reference sequence). The CDR3 contains 15 residues. Trimming at V came to 2 bases and at J to 5 bases, leaving 3 bases not matched to a gene. The CDR3 bases are TGTGCCACCAGCAGAAGGGACAGGGGGCTTGAGACCCAGTACTTC. It codes for CATSRRDRGLETQYF.

This clonotype was picked up a small number of times. The chain links TRBV5-8 to TRBJ2-1; a weak D match, TRBD1 (5 bases). Trimming took 4 bases from V and 4 from J, leaving 15 bases between them. Germline values: CDR1 SGHTS, CDR2 YDEGEE. The CDR3 runs 15 residues. This chain's CDR3 is CASSLGRTTYNEQFF. The CDR3 DNA is TGTGCCAGCAGCCTAGGCAGGACAACATACAATGAGCAGTTCTTC.

The J gene is TRBJ2-7, the V gene TRBV6-2 or TRBV6-3; 7 bases agree with TRBD1. CDR1 is MNHEY, CDR2 SVGEGT, per germline. Trimming took 6 bases from V and 0 from J; bases not matched to a gene: 8. This CDR3 has 15 residues. CDR3 amino acids: CASSPPRQGSYEQYF. In DNA form, the CDR3 reads TGTGCCAGCAGCCCGCCCCGACAGGGCTCCTACGAGCAGTACTTC.

The V call is TRBV11-2, the J call TRBJ2-7; 7 bases map to TRBD1. The J segment lost 3 bases and the V segment lost 7 bases, leaving 6 bases of the junction unmatched. Germline values: CDR1 SGHAT, CDR2 FQNNGV. The CDR3 length is 13 residues. The CDR3 nucleotides read TGTGCCAGCACCACAGGGGCGGGCTACGAGCAGTACTTC. It is translated as CASTTGAGYEQYF.

The CDR3 loop is CATSRESEAGREKLFF. The DNA of the CDR3 is TGTGCCACCAGCAGAGAATCTGAAGCAGGGCGAGAAAAACTGTTTTTT. This chain connects TRBV15 to TRBJ1-4; a possible D gene is TRBD1 (5 bases). The CDR3 loop spans 16 amino acids. V was trimmed by 0 bases and J by 8 bases, leaving 16 bases between them. CDR1 is LNHNV and CDR2 is YYDKDF in the germline V gene (reference sequence).

The gene calls are TRBV20-1 and TRBJ2-4; no firm D call. CDR3 size: 12 residues. V was trimmed by 5 bases and J by 0 bases, leaving 5 bases between them. Germline V gene sequence: CDR1 DFQATT, CDR2 SNEGSKA (reference sequence). As DNA, the CDR3 is TGCAGTGCTGGCCTAGCCAAAAACATTCAGTACTTC. Protein: CSAGLAKNIQYF.

The rearrangement links TRBV5-6 to TRBJ1-2; TRBD1 agrees at 8 bases. The CDR3 is made up of 15 amino acids. V dropped 2 bases and J dropped 8; count of bases not matched to a gene: 11. CDR1 and CDR2 from the germline V gene are SGHDT and YYEEEE. CDR3 bases: TGTGCCAGCAGCTTTGTAACAGGGGGAGAATTGGGCTACACCTTC. Amino acids: CASSFVTGGELGYTF. Full variable domain (rest looked up from reference TRBV5-6 and TRBJ1-2): DAGVTQSPTHLIKTRGQQVTLRCSPKSGHDTVSWYQQALGQGPQFIFQYYEEEERQRGNFPDRFSGHQFPNYSSELNVNALLLGDSALYLCASSFVTGGELGYTFGSGTRLTVV.

This clonotype was found a few times. This rearrangement joins TRBV15 to TRBJ1-2, with D unclear. Germline CDR1 and CDR2: LNHNV and YYDKDF (reference sequence). The CDR3 has 15 amino acids. Trimming took off 0 bases at V and 5 bases at J, with 13 bases between the two ends. CDR3 residues: CATSRDTPGLYGYTF. The CDR3 DNA reads as TGTGCCACCAGCAGAGACACCCCGGGTCTTTATGGCTACACCTTC.

This chain uses TRBV12-3 or TRBV12-4 with TRBJ2-1; 7 bases match TRBD2. This CDR3 is 13 amino acids long. V lost 6 bases and J lost 6; bases outside the gene matches: 5. The CDR3 sequence is CASRQGLVNEQFF. The CDR3 region has the DNA TGTGCCAGCAGACAAGGACTAGTCAATGAGCAGTTCTTC.

This clonotype has more than one count but fewer than ten. The V gene is TRBV12-3 or TRBV12-4, the J gene TRBJ1-1, with 7 nucleotides matching TRBD1. With 8 bases clipped from V and 10 bases from J, the junction kept 13 bases outside the gene matches. The CDR3 totals 13 residues. The CDR3 DNA reads TGTGCCAGCCGAATGACAGGGCTTTTGAGAGCTTTCTTT. This encodes CASRMTGLLRAFF.